These 18 T cell receptor beta chains share one sample of origin, sequenced in a study of shared clonotypes between healthy human individuals. The method was immunoSEQ multiplex PCR; TCRdb's version includes in-frame clones alone and lacks a portion of them. The sample has some 2 million clones; less than 95% are singletons. Naive CD8 cells lacked CD45RO and underwent positive selection for CCR7, leaving out terminally differentiated effector memory CD45RA+ cells. Sequences were obtained from naive CD8+ T cells sorted from blood. These receptors all come from a man aged 18 to 30 in good health.

The chain employs TRBV28 and TRBJ2-3; 14 bases are shared with TRBD2. The CDR3 runs 17 residues. The ends lost 5 bases at V and 4 bases at J; junction bases unmatched: 8. In germline, CDR1 is MDHEN, CDR2 SYDVKM. Here the CDR3 reads CASSPPGLAGDADTQYF. The CDR3 nucleotides are TGTGCCAGCAGTCCTCCGGGACTAGCGGGGGACGCAGATACGCAGTATTTT.

This clone was detected only once. The same CDR3 arises from other DNA sequences in this sample as well. The chain combines TRBV10-3 with TRBJ1-2; D not resolved. The germline gives CDR1 ENHRY, CDR2 SYGVKD. The CDR3 spans 14 residues. Trimming removed 0 bases at V and 2 bases at J, with 7 bases between. As DNA, the CDR3 is TGTGCCATCAGTGAGTCAACCGTGAACTATGGCTACACCTTC. It translates to CAISESTVNYGYTF.

This clone came up once. This chain uses TRBV5-1 with TRBJ2-7; 7 bases are shared with TRBD1. The V gene's germline CDR1 is SGHRS and CDR2 YFSETQ. The junction had 6 bases not matched to a gene; V was cut back by 6 bases and J by 3 bases. The CDR3 is 13 residues long. The CDR3 DNA reads as TGCGCCAGCATGTGGGACAGCAACTACGAGCAGTACTTC. It translates to CASMWDSNYEQYF.

The V gene is TRBV28, the J gene TRBJ2-7; D gene unclear. Looked up from germline, CDR1 is MDHEN and CDR2 is SYDVKM. This CDR3 comprises 12 residues. V shed 3 bases and J shed 4 bases, with 7 bases lying between them. The CDR3 nucleotides read TGTGCCAGCAGTTTGAGTCTGTACGAGCAGTACTTC. It translates to CASSLSLYEQYF.

The chain has TRBV7-2 and TRBJ2-7, with 14 bases identical to TRBD2. J was trimmed by 4 bases and V by 1 base; bases with no gene match: 6. CDR3 length equals 17 residues. The germline V gene has CDR1 SGHTA and CDR2 FQGNSA. The CDR3 sequence is CASSLEGLAGGRYEQYF. In nucleotides, the CDR3 is TGTGCCAGCAGCTTAGAAGGACTAGCGGGGGGCAGGTACGAGCAGTACTTC.

The chain combines TRBV27 with TRBJ2-1, with D tentatively TRBD2 (5 bases). V shed 6 bases and J shed 6 bases, with 12 bases lying between them. From germline, CDR1 is MNHEY and CDR2 SMNVEV (reference sequence). The CDR3 is 13 residues long. CDR3 residues: CASRTLATNEQFF. The CDR3 DNA follows: TGTGCCAGCAGGACCCTAGCTACCAATGAGCAGTTCTTC.

The V and J genes are TRBV27 and TRBJ2-1; perhaps D is TRBD1 or TRBD2 (5 bases each). The CDR3 has 13 amino acids. From germline, CDR1 is MNHEY and CDR2 SMNVEV (reference sequence). The V and J ends lost 1 base and 11 bases respectively, with 12 bases between them. CDR3: CASSLWGGYQQFF. The DNA of the CDR3 is TGTGCCAGCAGTTTATGGGGCGGGTATCAGCAGTTCTTC.

This chain uses TRBV6-5 with TRBJ1-4, with D unresolved. Trimming removed 5 bases from V and 7 bases from J, with 11 bases in between. This CDR3 region has 13 residues. The germline CDR1 and CDR2 sequences are MNHEY and SVGAGI. Here the CDR3 reads CASSPRLGEKLFF. The CDR3 DNA reads TGTGCCAGCAGTCCCCGGCTTGGTGAAAAACTGTTTTTT.

The chain has TRBV5-1 and TRBJ2-1; tentative D call: TRBD2 (6 bases). This CDR3 contains 15 residues. The V and J ends lost 3 bases and 4 bases respectively, with 14 bases between them. Germline V CDR1 and CDR2: SGHRS, YFSETQ. The CDR3 protein is CASSSVEGQYNEQFF. In nucleotides, the CDR3 is TGCGCCAGCAGCTCGGTGGAGGGTCAGTACAATGAGCAGTTCTTC.

This chain connects TRBV13 to TRBJ2-7; no clear D gene. The CDR3 covers 12 residues. V lost 4 bases and J lost 2, with 6 bases in between. Per germline, CDR1 PRHDT and CDR2 FYEKMQ (reference sequence). CDR3 sequence reads: CASSSPTYEQYF. Written as DNA, the CDR3 is TGTGCCAGCAGCTCCCCCACCTACGAGCAGTACTTC.

This chain links TRBV13 with TRBJ2-1, with D tentatively TRBD2 (7 bases). CDR3 length equals 15 residues. V gave up 1 base and J gave up 4 bases, with 11 bases separating them. Germline V gives CDR1 PRHDT, CDR2 FYEKMQ (reference sequence). The CDR3 DNA is TGTGCCAGCAGCTTAGAGGGGGGGCCTTACAATGAGCAGTTCTTC. Residues: CASSLEGGPYNEQFF.

Turning to this clone: At the DNA level, this CDR3 is encoded by other sequences in the same sample as well. The rearrangement links TRBV14 to TRBJ2-7; TRBD1 is a possible D gene (6 bases). Trimming stripped 1 base from V and 3 bases from J, with 7 bases between. Per germline, CDR1 SGHDN and CDR2 FVKESK. The CDR3 is 13 amino acids. The CDR3 nucleotides read TGTGCCAGCAGCCAAGGCAGGGGCTACGAGCAGTACTTC. Translation: CASSQGRGYEQYF. Filled out from reference TRBV14 and TRBJ2-7, the complete variable domain reads EAGVTQFPSHSVIEKGQTVTLRCDPISGHDNLYWYRRVMGKEIKFLLHFVKESKQDESGMPNNRFLAERTGGTYSTLKVQPAELEDSGVYFCASSQGRGYEQYFGPGTRLTVT.

This chain uses TRBV10-3 with TRBJ2-1; 9 nucleotides match TRBD1. CDR1 and CDR2 from the germline V gene are ENHRY and SYGVKD. J lost 7 bases, V lost 7 bases, and 11 bases had no gene match. This CDR3 contains 15 residues. CDR3 DNA: TGTGCCATCACCTCCGGGACAGGGTGGAGAAATGAGCAGTTCTTC. This translates into CAITSGTGWRNEQFF.

The chain has TRBV6-4 and TRBJ2-1, with TRBD2 matching 7 bases. The CDR3 totals 13 residues. Trimming at V came to 5 bases and at J to 6 bases, leaving 4 bases not matched to a gene. Germline CDR1 MRHNA, CDR2 SNTAGT. In DNA, the CDR3 is TGTGCCAGCAGTTTAGGACTAGGCAATGAGCAGTTCTTC. It encodes CASSLGLGNEQFF.

The chain is built from TRBV11-2 and TRBJ2-7; 12 nucleotides match TRBD2. Germline CDR1 is SGHAT and CDR2 is FQNNGV. V lost 5 bases, J lost 2 bases, and 7 bases stayed unmatched. The CDR3 consists of 16 residues. Here the CDR3 DNA reads TGTGCCAGCAGCGCACCACTAGCGGGGGGAGCCTACGAGCAGTACTTC. Translating it yields CASSAPLAGGAYEQYF.

V gene TRBV7-9 combines with J gene TRBJ1-1; 7 nucleotides match TRBD1. The CDR3 loop spans 14 amino acids. In germline, CDR1 is SEHNR, CDR2 FQNEAQ (reference sequence). The V and J ends lost 6 bases and 8 bases, in that order; junction bases with no gene match: 12. CDR3 sequence reads: CASRPGQAGDEAFF. In nucleotides, the CDR3 is TGTGCCAGCAGACCCGGACAGGCAGGGGACGAAGCTTTCTTT.

Notes on this clone: The sample has other DNA sequences that encode this CDR3 too. The chain couples TRBV27 to TRBJ1-5; no clear D. Germline CDR1 is MNHEY and CDR2 is SMNVEV (reference sequence). V was pared by 2 bases and J by 2 bases, with 4 bases between. This CDR3 is 13 amino acids long. The chain's CDR3 is CASSLKGNQPQHF. DNA of the CDR3: TGTGCCAGCAGTTTAAAAGGCAATCAGCCCCAGCATTTT.

DNA of the CDR3: TGTGCTAGTGGTTTGGTACTGGGGATGACTGGAAACACCATATATTTT. This translates into CASGLVLGMTGNTIYF. The rearrangement joins TRBV12-5 to TRBJ1-3; D uncertain. This CDR3 contains 16 residues. Germline CDR1 and CDR2: LGHNT and FRNRAP. V was pared by 0 bases and J by 2 bases, with 11 bases between.